A selection of T cell receptor beta chains follows, all from one sample in a study of blood T cell repertoires in COVID-19. Sequencing was performed with immunoSEQ multiplex PCR; in TCRdb, only in-frame clones are kept and a portion is missing. The sample holds 200,000 to 250,000 clones, roughly 79% seen once. Sequences were obtained from PBMCs or T cells enriched from blood (not recorded which). The receptor source for this set is a woman aged 45 to 65 with acute COVID-19. Each CDR3 is given with its conserved first and last residue. A D gene is named only where the DNA matches it firmly. Clone size, where shown, is once, few, many, or a class for clones that have expanded.

once,TRBD1,TRBV29-1,TRBJ2-2,CSVGQGNTGELFF,TGCAGCGTCGGACAGGGGAACACCGGGGAGCTGTTTTTT
few,TRBD1,TRBV19,TRBJ2-7,CASSRQGADYEQYF,TGTGCCAGTTCGAGACAGGGGGCGGACTACGAGCAGTACTTC
-,TRBD1,TRBV3-1/TRBV3-2,TRBJ1-2,CASSQAETGGRGYTF,TGTGCCAGCAGCCAAGCTGAGACAGGGGGCCGTGGCTACACCTTC
-,-,TRBV24-1,TRBJ2-2,CAAPTPGLPSRTGELFF,TGTGCCGCCCCCACCCCAGGACTCCCTAGTAGAACCGGGGAGCTGTTTTTT
-,-,TRBV2,TRBJ2-7,CASSEALVQPRRNEQYF,TGTGCCAGCAGTGAAGCGCTTGTACAGCCTCGAAGGAACGAGCAGTACTTC
-,TRBD1,TRBV19,TRBJ2-2,CASRPRRPGQGTNTGELFF,TGTGCCAGTAGGCCCCGAAGACCGGGACAGGGGACGAACACCGGGGAGCTGTTTTTT
once,-,TRBV2,TRBJ1-3,CATRQDGSGNTIYF,TGTGCCACCAGGCAGGATGGCTCTGGAAACACCATATATTTT
-,TRBD2,TRBV7-2,TRBJ2-7,CASSPLSGLAGSYEQYF,TGTGCCAGCAGCCCTCTCTCTGGCCTAGCGGGTTCCTACGAGCAGTACTTC
few,-,TRBV7-2,TRBJ2-1,CASSSAGMGARNEQFF,TGTGCCAGCAGCTCCGCCGGCATGGGGGCGAGGAATGAGCAGTTCTTC
-,TRBD2,TRBV3-1/TRBV3-2,TRBJ2-7,CASSLPARGAYEQYF,TGTGCCAGCAGCCTTCCGGCCCGGGGGGCCTACGAGCAGTACTTC
-,-,TRBV28,TRBJ1-5,CATITGYQPQHF,TGTGCCACAATAACAGGTTATCAGCCCCAGCATTTT
-,-,TRBV28,TRBJ2-2,CASRPGLYTGELFF,TGTGCCAGCAGGCCCGGTTTGTACACCGGGGAGCTGTTTTTT
once,TRBD1,TRBV5-4,TRBJ2-7,CASSADRGLYEQYF,TGTGCCAGCAGCGCGGACAGGGGCCTCTACGAGCAGTACTTC
-,TRBD1,TRBV28,TRBJ1-2,CASRRPGQGIHGYTF,TGTGCCAGCAGACGCCCGGGACAGGGTATCCATGGCTACACCTTC
-,TRBD1,TRBV18,TRBJ1-2,CASSEDRDYYGYTF,TGTGCCAGCTCAGAGGACAGGGACTACTATGGCTACACCTTC
once,-,TRBV5-6,TRBJ1-2,CASSLVGAGADYGYTF,TGTGCCAGCAGCTTGGTGGGAGCGGGCGCGGACTATGGCTACACCTTC
-,-,TRBV5-1,TRBJ2-7,CASSLGTATYEQYF,TGCGCCAGCAGCTTGGGTACAGCTACCTACGAGCAGTACTTC
-,TRBD2,TRBV7-2,TRBJ2-3,CASSLRSGITDTQYF,TGTGCCAGCAGCTTAAGGAGCGGGATCACAGATACGCAGTATTTT
-,-,TRBV7-2,TRBJ2-2,CASSLKARATGELFF,TGTGCCAGCAGCTTAAAAGCCAGGGCCACCGGGGAGCTGTTTTTT
-,TRBD2,TRBV3-1/TRBV3-2,TRBJ2-1,CASSQLLAGVNEQFF,TGTGCCAGCAGCCAACTACTAGCGGGAGTTAATGAGCAGTTCTTC
-,TRBD1,TRBV18,TRBJ1-2,CASSPSDRGNYGYTF,TGTGCCAGCTCACCATCGGACAGGGGAAACTATGGCTACACCTTC
-,-,TRBV2,TRBJ1-5,CASSDRVVYQPQHF,TGTGCCAGCAGTGACCGGGTTGTATATCAGCCCCAGCATTTT
-,TRBD1,TRBV7-2,TRBJ2-1,CASSRDRGINEQFF,TGTGCCAGCAGCCGGGACAGGGGAATAAATGAGCAGTTCTTC
-,-,TRBV18,TRBJ1-2,CASGTGYGYTF,TGTGCCAGCGGCACGGGCTATGGCTACACCTTC
-,TRBD1,TRBV19,TRBJ1-2,CASSEDRGSGYTF,TGTGCCAGTAGCGAGGACAGGGGGTCTGGCTACACCTTC
-,TRBD1,TRBV10-3,TRBJ2-1,CAIRETGGQGNYNEQFF,TGTGCCATCAGGGAGACCGGGGGACAGGGGAACTACAATGAGCAGTTCTTC
once,-,TRBV5-4,TRBJ2-3,CASSLDRSTDTQYF,TGTGCCAGCAGCTTGGACAGAAGCACAGATACGCAGTATTTT
-,TRBD1,TRBV7-9,TRBJ1-5,CASSSRQGDQPQHF,TGTGCCAGCAGCTCTCGACAGGGTGATCAGCCCCAGCATTTT
-,TRBD1,TRBV6-5,TRBJ1-6,CASSYGDRGDSPLHF,TGTGCCAGCAGTTACGGGGACAGGGGCGATTCACCCCTCCACTTT
few,-,TRBV2,TRBJ1-6,CASGISGSPLHF,TGTGCCAGCGGTATTAGTGGTTCACCCCTCCACTTT
-,TRBD1,TRBV5-5,TRBJ1-4,CASSSGDRVDEKLFF,TGTGCCAGCAGCTCAGGCGACAGGGTGGACGAAAAACTGTTTTTT
-,TRBD2,TRBV19,TRBJ2-7,CASSQLAGPSYEQYF,TGTGCCAGTAGCCAATTAGCGGGGCCGTCCTACGAGCAGTACTTC
once,-,TRBV27,TRBJ1-6,CASSLRAQNNSPLHF,TGTGCCAGCAGTCTCAGGGCCCAGAATAATTCACCCCTCCACTTT
-,-,TRBV28,TRBJ1-1,CASSLPTTTEAFF,TGTGCCAGCAGTTTACCGACTACCACTGAAGCTTTCTTT
-,-,TRBV24-1,TRBJ2-1,CATSDSDSYNEQFF,TGTGCCACCAGTGACTCAGACAGCTACAATGAGCAGTTCTTC
-,TRBD2,TRBV5-1,TRBJ2-1,CASSWSGTSKNDEQFF,TGCGCCAGCAGCTGGAGCGGGACTAGCAAGAATGATGAGCAGTTCTTC
-,TRBD1,TRBV7-2,TRBJ1-6,CASSSPGTGFSPLHF,TGTGCCAGCAGTTCACCCGGGACAGGCTTTTCACCCCTCCACTTT
-,TRBD1,TRBV5-1,TRBJ1-4,CASSSTQGTGQKLFF,TGCGCCAGCAGCTCCACACAGGGGACTGGGCAAAAACTGTTTTTT
-,TRBD1,TRBV28,TRBJ1-4,CASRTAGQGYEKLFF,TGTGCCAGCAGAACGGCGGGACAGGGGTACGAAAAACTGTTTTTT
once,-,TRBV18,TRBJ1-4,CASSPQGRSGEKLFF,TGTGCCAGCTCACCACAGGGGAGGTCTGGTGAAAAACTGTTTTTT
-,TRBD1,TRBV5-5,TRBJ1-4,CASSVGTGLTNEKLFF,TGTGCCAGCAGCGTTGGGACAGGGCTTACTAATGAAAAACTGTTTTTT
-,TRBD1,TRBV3-1/TRBV3-2,TRBJ1-6,CASSHSGTGRGFFNSPLHF,TGTGCCAGCAGCCATTCCGGGACAGGGCGGGGGTTTTTTAATTCACCCCTCCACTTT
-,-,TRBV5-1,TRBJ1-5,CASSLSGGIYQPQHF,TGCGCCAGCAGCTTGAGCGGGGGCATCTATCAGCCCCAGCATTTT
-,-,TRBV5-1,TRBJ2-7,CASSREGGIRYF,TGCGCCAGCAGCCGCGAAGGCGGAATCCGGTACTTC
once,-,TRBV19,TRBJ2-1,CASSRQASSYNEQFF,TGTGCCAGTAGTAGACAGGCCTCCTCCTACAATGAGCAGTTCTTC
-,TRBD1,TRBV7-9,TRBJ1-5,CASSSGQGGNQPQHF,TGTGCCAGCAGCTCGGGACAGGGCGGCAATCAGCCCCAGCATTTT
-,-,TRBV6-6,TRBJ1-4,CASRQGTANEKLFF,TGTGCCAGCAGGCAGGGAACAGCTAATGAAAAACTGTTTTTT
-,-,TRBV9,TRBJ1-6,CASSAQPGDGKSPLHF,TGTGCCAGCAGCGCGCAGCCGGGGGACGGGAAATCACCCCTCCACTTT
-,TRBD1,TRBV5-1,TRBJ2-1,CASSLTGGSYNEQFF,TGCGCCAGCAGCTTGACAGGGGGCTCCTACAATGAGCAGTTCTTC
-,TRBD1,TRBV4-3,TRBJ1-2,CASSQTGTGGGYTF,TGCGCCAGCAGCCAGACCGGGACAGGGGGTGGCTACACCTTC
few,TRBD2,TRBV19,TRBJ2-1,CASSIGSTSLSYNEQFF,TGTGCCAGTAGTATAGGGTCGACTAGCTTGTCCTACAATGAGCAGTTCTTC
-,TRBD2,TRBV30,TRBJ2-5,CAWSRGLAGGETQYF,TGTGCCTGGTCGAGGGGGCTAGCGGGAGGAGAGACCCAGTACTTC
-,-,TRBV7-8,TRBJ2-5,CASSLVAGINQETQYF,TGTGCCAGCAGCTTAGTCGCGGGAATAAATCAAGAGACCCAGTACTTC
-,TRBD2,TRBV29-1,TRBJ2-3,CSVEVAGSPDTQYF,TGCAGCGTTGAAGTAGCGGGGAGTCCAGATACGCAGTATTTT
-,-,TRBV2,TRBJ1-2,CASRSTFVGGYTF,TGTGCCAGCAGATCGACGTTTGTCGGGGGCTACACCTTC
few,TRBD2,TRBV4-2,TRBJ2-1,CASSRGLAESYNEQFF,TGTGCCAGCAGCCGCGGACTAGCGGAGAGCTACAATGAGCAGTTCTTC
few,-,TRBV20-1,TRBJ1-6,CSASSDDNSPLHF,TGCAGTGCTAGTAGCGACGATAATTCACCCCTCCACTTT